Listed below are T cell receptor beta chains from one sample, sequenced in a study of blood T cell repertoires in COVID-19. Only in-frame clones appear in the TCRdb table, and some are missing; sequencing was by immunoSEQ multiplex PCR. The sample holds over 250,000 clones, around 90% seen once. The sample comprised PBMCs or T cells enriched from blood (not recorded which). The receptors originated from a woman aged 30 to 39 who had recovered from COVID-19. Both conserved end residues are part of each CDR3. A D gene is named only where the DNA matches it firmly. Clone size is not always given. Where it is, it says once, few, many or a class for expanded clones.

. . TRBJ2-7 TRBV14 TGTGCCAGCAGCCAACAGGGCGTGGGGTACGAGCAGTACTTC CASSQQGVGYEQYF
. . TRBJ2-3 TRBV29-1 TGCAGCGTTGAATCTCGGTTACACTATCGCCGAACCAGCACAGATACGCAGTATTTT CSVESRLHYRRTSTDTQYF
. TRBD1 TRBJ2-1 TRBV27 TGTGCCAGCAGTTTAGGGACAGGGCCCCTCCGAGGTGAGCAGTTCTTC CASSLGTGPLRGEQFF
. TRBD2 TRBJ2-7 TRBV28 TGTGCCAGCAGTTTGGATCCAGCGGGGTACGAGCAGTACTTC CASSLDPAGYEQYF
. TRBD2 TRBJ2-2 TRBV5-4 TGTGCCAGCACCTCGGCCGGGACTAGACCCGGGGAGCTGTTTTTT CASTSAGTRPGELFF
. TRBD1 TRBJ2-1 TRBV6-5 TGTGCCAGCAGTTTAACAGGGGGCCCCAATGAGCAGTTCTTC CASSLTGGPNEQFF
. TRBD1 TRBJ2-2 TRBV7-9 TGTGCCAGGGAAGGACAGGGCGCGAACACCGGGGAGCTGTTTTTT CAREGQGANTGELFF
. . TRBJ2-3 TRBV27 TGTGCCAGCAGTATTACTAGCACAGATACGCAGTATTTT CASSITSTDTQYF
. . TRBJ2-7 TRBV6-2/TRBV6-3 TGTGCCAGCAGTTACGGCGGGTTAAGCAACGAGCAGTACTTC CASSYGGLSNEQYF
. TRBD1 TRBJ1-4 TRBV4-1 TGCGCCAGCAGCCAAGGACAGGGGACAACTAATGAAAAACTGTTTTTT CASSQGQGTTNEKLFF
. . TRBJ1-1 TRBV5-1 TGCGCCAGCAGCATAACGATACAGGGCCGCAAAGTGAACACTGAAGCTTTCTTT CASSITIQGRKVNTEAFF
. . TRBJ1-2 TRBV4-3 TGCGCCAGCAGCCAAGCAAGAGGGCTCCCAGTCAACTATGGCTACACCTTC CASSQARGLPVNYGYTF
. . TRBJ2-7 TRBV7-8 TGTGCCAGCAGCTTAGAGCGGACAGAGACCTACGAGCAGTACTTC CASSLERTETYEQYF
. TRBD1 TRBJ1-1 TRBV9 TGTGCCAGCAGCCTAGGGACAGGGCGAGGGGGCACTGAAGCTTTCTTT CASSLGTGRGGTEAFF
. . TRBJ2-6 TRBV3-1/TRBV3-2 TGTGCCAGCAGCCTACGGTCCCCGTTAACCTTTGGGGCCAACGTCCTGACTTTC CASSLRSPLTFGANVLTF
once TRBD1 TRBJ2-1 TRBV6-2/TRBV6-3 TGTGCCAGCAGTTACTCGGGACAGGTATACAATGAGCAGTTCTTC CASSYSGQVYNEQFF
. TRBD2 TRBJ2-5 TRBV19 TGTGCCAGTAGTAGGGCTAGCGGGGGGCAAGAGACCCAGTACTTC CASSRASGGQETQYF
. . TRBJ2-3 TRBV6-2/TRBV6-3 TGTGCCAGCAGCCCAGGTGGGGGGGGGCCGTCAGGGCAGTATTTT CASSPGGGGPSGQYF
once . TRBJ1-4 TRBV6-5 TGTGCCGGATCAATCGCGGGACTTCCTAATGAAAAACTGTTTTTT CAGSIAGLPNEKLFF
. . TRBJ2-5 TRBV5-1 TGCGCCAGCAGCTTGGCCCAGGGTTTAGAGACCCAGTACTTC CASSLAQGLETQYF
. . TRBJ1-5 TRBV3-1/TRBV3-2 TGTGCCAGCAGCCAAGGGAGCTCTAATCAGCCCCAGCATTTT CASSQGSSNQPQHF
. TRBD2 TRBJ2-5 TRBV3-1/TRBV3-2 TGTGCCAGCAGCCACCACCTAGGAGCGGGGGGGCCAAGAGAGACCCAGTACTTC CASSHHLGAGGPRETQYF
. TRBD1 TRBJ1-2 TRBV2 TGTGCCAGCCCCCACCGGGACAGGGAAGGTGGCTACACCTTC CASPHRDREGGYTF
. TRBD1 TRBJ1-6 TRBV11-3 TGTGCCAGCAGCTCGCACAGGGGGCTTAATTCACCCCTCCACTTT CASSSHRGLNSPLHF
once . TRBJ1-1 TRBV6-5 TGTGCCAGCAGCCGACTGTTGCTGACCCCTGAAGCTTTCTTT CASSRLLLTPEAFF
. TRBD2 TRBJ2-1 TRBV2 TGTGCCAGCATAGGGTGGCTAGCGGACAATGAGCAGTTCTTC CASIGWLADNEQFF
. . TRBJ2-3 TRBV27 TGTGCCAGCAGTGAGATGGACAACACAGATACGCAGTATTTT CASSEMDNTDTQYF
. TRBD2 TRBJ2-7 TRBV3-1/TRBV3-2 TGTGCCAGCAGCCACGACCCACTAGCGGAAGTATACTACGAGCAGTACTTC CASSHDPLAEVYYEQYF
. . TRBJ2-1 TRBV6-5 TGTGCCAGCTGCTGGAGCCCCTACAATGAGCAGTTCTTC CASCWSPYNEQFF
. . TRBJ2-2 TRBV19 TGTGCCAGTAGTCAGCTAAACGGGGGAACCGGGGAGCTGTTTTTT CASSQLNGGTGELFF
once . TRBJ1-4 TRBV28 TGTGCCAGCAGTTCGTACAGTGGGGCTTATAATGAAAAACTGTTTTTT CASSSYSGAYNEKLFF
. . TRBJ2-1 TRBV28 TGTGCCAGCAGTTTATGGCGGGGTAACTACAATGAGCAGTTCTTC CASSLWRGNYNEQFF
. . TRBJ2-3 TRBV27 TGTGCCAGCAGTACCTCCCGAAGGGAGAAGCATCCGACAGATACGCAGTATTTT CASSTSRREKHPTDTQYF
. TRBD2 TRBJ2-2 TRBV27 TGTGCCAGCAGTTACAGACTAGCGGATTCCGGGGAGCTGTTTTTT CASSYRLADSGELFF
. TRBD1 TRBJ2-1 TRBV2 TGTGCCAGCAGTGTCGGGACAGGGGCCAACAATGAGCAGTTCTTC CASSVGTGANNEQFF
. . TRBJ2-1 TRBV5-1 TGCGCCAGCAGCTTGGTTATAGCAGTCTACAATGAGCAGTTCTTC CASSLVIAVYNEQFF
once . TRBJ1-3 TRBV6-5 TGTGCCAGCAGTTACACCGGGTCTGGAAACACCATATATTTT CASSYTGSGNTIYF
. TRBD1 TRBJ2-5 TRBV6-2/TRBV6-3 TGTGCCAGCAGACCTCTACAGGGGTACCAAGAGACCCAGTACTTC CASRPLQGYQETQYF